Each of the 17 T cell receptor beta chains below was sequenced from the same sample in a study of blood T cell repertoires in COVID-19. Using immunoSEQ multiplex PCR, the repertoire was profiled, and TCRdb retains in-frame clones only, with some absent. The data hold 120,000 to 150,000 clones, with under 90% observed a single time. The sample was peripheral blood. The receptors shown here come from a woman over 75 in a cohort sampled during active or convalescent COVID-19.

This chain links TRBV4-3 with TRBJ1-6; 7 positions agree with TRBD1. Germline loops: CDR1 LGHNA, CDR2 YSLEER. The CDR3 runs 14 residues. Trimming removed 4 bases from V and 13 bases from J; junction bases left unmatched: 10. The CDR3 DNA reads TGCGCCAGCAGCCCCCAGGGGGATCTGCACCCCCTCCACTTT. This codes for CASSPQGDLHPLHF.

The rearrangement uses TRBV6-6 and TRBJ2-3, with D uncertain. Trimming cost V 2 bases and J 0 bases, with 6 bases left between them. Looked up from germline, CDR1 is MNHNY and CDR2 is SVGAGI (reference sequence). The CDR3 runs to 14 residues. CDR3 DNA: TGTGCCAGCAGTTACAGCACTAGCACAGATACGCAGTATTTT. Its translation: CASSYSTSTDTQYF.

V and J are TRBV5-4 and TRBJ2-1, with TRBD2 matching over 8 bases. V shed 7 bases and J 10 bases; nucleotides not matched to a gene: 16. Germline-derived CDR1 and CDR2 are SGHNT and YYREEE (reference sequence). The CDR3 loop spans 15 amino acids. The CDR3 sequence: CASEYAGAGGREQFF. The CDR3 DNA is TGTGCCAGCGAGTATGCGGGCGCGGGGGGCCGGGAGCAGTTCTTC.

The chain combines TRBV6-1 with TRBJ1-1; D gene uncertain. Germline values: CDR1 MNHNS, CDR2 SASEGT. The CDR3 sequence is 13 residues long. Trimming took off 1 base at V and 6 bases at J, with 9 bases between the two ends. This chain's CDR3 is CASSEGRVPEAFF. DNA of the CDR3: TGTGCCAGCAGTGAAGGTCGGGTCCCTGAAGCTTTCTTT.

The genes are TRBV7-6 and TRBJ1-3, with no clear D. V gave up 1 base and J gave up 0 bases, with 7 bases separating them. CDR3 length equals 15 residues. Per germline, CDR1 SGHVS and CDR2 FNYEAQ. CDR3 loop: CASSLERGSGNTIYF. The CDR3 DNA reads as TGTGCCAGCAGCTTAGAGCGGGGCTCTGGAAACACCATATATTTT.

V gene TRBV2 combines with J gene TRBJ2-5; TRBD2 might be the D (6 bases). V lost 6 bases and J lost 3, with 17 bases in between. Germline V gene sequence: CDR1 SNHLY, CDR2 FYNNEI. CDR3 size: 15 residues. The CDR3 nucleotides read TGTGCCAGCAGGGGCGGCGGGGTGGGCAAAGAGACCCAGTACTTC. This sequence encodes CASRGGGVGKETQYF.

This clone was found a few times. V and J are TRBV12-3 or TRBV12-4 and TRBJ2-2, with 7 bases fitting TRBD2. Trimming removed 8 bases from V and 6 bases from J; junction bases left unmatched: 0. The CDR3 consists of 11 residues. CDR3 protein: CASRGAGELFF. The CDR3 nucleotides are TGTGCCAGCCGGGGGGCCGGGGAGCTGTTTTTT.

This clone turned up a few times. The chain links TRBV27 to TRBJ2-3; D is perhaps TRBD2 (5 bases). The CDR3 consists of 16 residues. Per germline, CDR1 MNHEY and CDR2 SMNVEV (reference sequence). V lost 1 base to trimming and J lost 4 bases, with 15 bases between them. Here the CDR3 DNA reads TGTGCCAGCAGTTTATTTTCGCGAGGGTGGTCAGATACGCAGTATTTT. Translated, it gives CASSLFSRGWSDTQYF.

This chain uses TRBV19 with TRBJ1-1; maybe TRBD1 (5 bases). CDR1 and CDR2 (germline): LNHDA, SQIVND (reference sequence). The CDR3 contains 14 residues. Deletions cut 3 bases from V and 1 base from J, with 9 bases between. The chain's CDR3 is CASSMWGRNTEAFF. The CDR3 DNA reads TGTGCCAGTAGTATGTGGGGCAGGAACACTGAAGCTTTCTTT.

The V gene is TRBV3-1 (or the pseudogene TRBV3-2), the J gene TRBJ1-2, with no clear D. V was shortened by 2 bases and J by 6 bases, with 19 bases between the two germline ends. The CDR3 has 16 amino acids. CDR1 LGHDT and CDR2 YNNKEL come from the germline V gene (reference sequence). CDR3 loop: CASSQLGEGGRDGYTF. The CDR3 bases are TGTGCCAGCAGCCAACTCGGAGAGGGAGGTAGGGATGGCTACACCTTC.

The chain couples TRBV6-5 to TRBJ1-4, with D unclear. Per the germline V gene, CDR1 is MNHEY and CDR2 is SVGAGI. CDR3 length equals 14 residues. V was clipped by 8 bases and J by 5 bases, with 15 bases between them. The CDR3 DNA reads as TGTGCCAGCTCCTGGAGACCCGTAAATGAAAAACTGTTTTTT. This codes for CASSWRPVNEKLFF.

The V and J genes are TRBV28 and TRBJ1-1; D remains ambiguous. There are 13 residues in the CDR3. Germline lookup yields CDR1 MDHEN and CDR2 SYDVKM. The V end was cut by 6 bases, the J end by 7 bases, with 15 bases between. The CDR3: CASSTIPRSEAFF. The CDR3 DNA sequence: TGTGCCAGCAGCACAATTCCCCGAAGTGAAGCTTTCTTT.

The chain is built from TRBV5-1 and TRBJ1-2, with TRBD1 matching 10 bases. The CDR3 is 14 amino acids. The germline CDR1 and CDR2 sequences are SGHRS and YFSETQ. Germline trimming cut 4 bases from V and 6 bases from J; bases unmatched to any gene: 6. CDR3 in amino acids: CASSPSGQGHGYTF. DNA for the CDR3: TGCGCCAGCAGCCCATCGGGACAGGGGCATGGCTACACCTTC. Drawing the rest from reference TRBV5-1 and TRBJ1-2, the complete variable domain is KAGVTQTPRYLIKTRGQQVTLSCSPISGHRSVSWYQQTPGQGLQFLFEYFSETQRNKGNFPGRFSGRQFSNSRSEMNVSTLELGDSALYLCASSPSGQGHGYTFGSGTRLTVV.

V gene TRBV4-2 combines with J gene TRBJ2-1; 7 bases agree with TRBD2. From germline, CDR1 is LGHNA and CDR2 YNFKEQ. This CDR3 is 15 amino acids long. Losses at the gene ends were 1 base for V and 9 bases for J; bases not matched to a gene: 9. The CDR3 reads CASSQAVGEGGEQFF. The CDR3 coding sequence is TGTGCCAGCAGCCAAGCCGTGGGGGAGGGCGGTGAGCAGTTCTTC.

V gene TRBV28 combines with J gene TRBJ1-4; no firm D call. The CDR3 is 14 amino acids. V was cut by 6 bases and J by 0 bases, with 8 bases left in between. Germline V lookup: CDR1 MDHEN, CDR2 SYDVKM. In DNA form, the CDR3 reads TGTGCCAGCAGAACATATGCAACTAATGAAAAACTGTTTTTT. Amino acids: CASRTYATNEKLFF. The entire variable domain, with the rest obtained from reference TRBV28 and TRBJ1-4, is as follows: DVKVTQSSRYLVKRTGEKVFLECVQDMDHENMFWYRQDPGLGLRLIYFSYDVKMKEKGDIPEGYSVSREKKERFSLILESASTNQTSMYLCASRTYATNEKLFFGSGTQLSVL.

The genes are TRBV5-5 and TRBJ2-3, with D tentatively TRBD1 (5 bases). The CDR3 spans 15 residues. V was shortened by 0 bases and J by 5 bases, with 13 bases between the two germline ends. CDR1 is SGHKS and CDR2 is YYEKEE in the germline V gene (reference sequence). CDR3 in DNA: TGTGCCAGCAGCTTGGATGGACACCTCGTAGATACGCAGTATTTT. It yields the protein CASSLDGHLVDTQYF.

This sequence joins TRBV5-5 and TRBJ1-2, with TRBD1 as a possible D gene (6 bases). This CDR3 region has 17 residues. In germline, CDR1 is SGHKS, CDR2 YYEKEE (reference sequence). Trimming removed 4 bases at V and 4 bases at J, with 23 bases between. This CDR3 is CASSPRQTKQGTYGYTF. CDR3 bases: TGTGCCAGCAGCCCACGACAGACCAAACAGGGAACCTATGGCTACACCTTC.